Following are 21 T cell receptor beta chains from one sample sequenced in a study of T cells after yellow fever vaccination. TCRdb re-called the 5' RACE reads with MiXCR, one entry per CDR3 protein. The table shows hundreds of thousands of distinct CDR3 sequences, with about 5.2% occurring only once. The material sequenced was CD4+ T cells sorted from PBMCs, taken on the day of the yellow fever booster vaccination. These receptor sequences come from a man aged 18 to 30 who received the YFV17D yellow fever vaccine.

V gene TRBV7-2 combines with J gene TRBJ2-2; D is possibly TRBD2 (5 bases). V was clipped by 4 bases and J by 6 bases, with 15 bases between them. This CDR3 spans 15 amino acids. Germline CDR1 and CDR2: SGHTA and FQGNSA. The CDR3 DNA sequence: TGTGCCAGCAGCTCCTATATTGGGAGCGCCGGGGAGCTGTTTTTT. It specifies CASSSYIGSAGELFF.

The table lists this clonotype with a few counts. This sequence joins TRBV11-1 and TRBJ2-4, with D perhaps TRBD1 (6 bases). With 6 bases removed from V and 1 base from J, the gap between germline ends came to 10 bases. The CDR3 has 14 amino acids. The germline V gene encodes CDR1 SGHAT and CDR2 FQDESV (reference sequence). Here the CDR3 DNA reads TGTGCCAGCAGGTCCAGGGGTGCCAAAAACATTCAGTACTTC. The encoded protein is CASRSRGAKNIQYF.

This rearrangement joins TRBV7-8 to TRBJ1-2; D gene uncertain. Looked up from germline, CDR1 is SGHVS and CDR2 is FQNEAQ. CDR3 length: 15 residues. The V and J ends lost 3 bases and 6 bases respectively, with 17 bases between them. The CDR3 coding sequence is TGTGCCAGCAGCTTCGGCCAAGGGCGGTCCGATGGCTACACCTTC. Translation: CASSFGQGRSDGYTF.

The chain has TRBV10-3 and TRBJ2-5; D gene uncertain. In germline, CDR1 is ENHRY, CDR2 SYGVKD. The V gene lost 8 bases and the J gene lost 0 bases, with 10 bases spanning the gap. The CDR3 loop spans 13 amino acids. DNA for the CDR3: TGTGCCATCTCAGTGGGGTACCAAGAGACCCAGTACTTC. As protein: CAISVGYQETQYF.

The CDR3 loop reads CRHRVRGGNSGSYEQYV. The DNA for the CDR3 is TGCAGGCACCGAGTTAGGGGCGGGAATAGCGGGTCATACGAGCAGTACGTC. V usage is TRBV20-1 and J usage is TRBJ2-7; 7 nucleotides line up with TRBD2. Germline-derived CDR1 and CDR2 are DFQATT and SNEGSKA (reference sequence). The length of the CDR3 is 17 residues.

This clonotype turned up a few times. CDR3 sequence: CASSSRALRETQYF. Here the CDR3 DNA reads TGTGCCAGCTCATCTCGGGCCCTTCGCGAGACCCAGTACTTC. This sequence joins TRBV18 and TRBJ2-5; D is uncertain. The CDR3 has 14 residues. Trimming cost V 5 bases and J 5 bases, with 15 bases left between them. The germline gives CDR1 KGHSH, CDR2 LQKENI.

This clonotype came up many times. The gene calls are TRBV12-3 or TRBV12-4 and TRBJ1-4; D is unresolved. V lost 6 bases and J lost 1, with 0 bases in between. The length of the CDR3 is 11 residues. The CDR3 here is CASRTNEKLFF. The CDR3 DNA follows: TGTGCCAGCAGAACTAATGAAAAACTGTTTTTT.

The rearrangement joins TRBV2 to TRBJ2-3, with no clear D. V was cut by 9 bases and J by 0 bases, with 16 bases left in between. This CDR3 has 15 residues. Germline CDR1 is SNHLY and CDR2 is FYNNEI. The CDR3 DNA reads TGTGCCAGAGGATCCAGGCTTACTAGCACAGATACGCAGTATTTT. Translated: CARGSRLTSTDTQYF.

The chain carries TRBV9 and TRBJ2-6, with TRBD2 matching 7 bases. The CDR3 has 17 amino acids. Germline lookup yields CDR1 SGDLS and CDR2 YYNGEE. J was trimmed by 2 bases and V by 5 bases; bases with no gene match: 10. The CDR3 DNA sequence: TGTGCCAGCAGTGAGCTAGCGGCCTACCCTGGGGCCAACGTCCTGACTTTC. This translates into CASSELAAYPGANVLTF.

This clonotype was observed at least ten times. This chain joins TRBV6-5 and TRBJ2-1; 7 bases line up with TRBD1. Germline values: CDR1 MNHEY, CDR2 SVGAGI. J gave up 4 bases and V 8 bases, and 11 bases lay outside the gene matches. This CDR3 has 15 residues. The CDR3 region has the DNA TGTGCCAGCTCCAAGTCCGGGACAGTTTACAATGAGCAGTTCTTC. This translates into CASSKSGTVYNEQFF.

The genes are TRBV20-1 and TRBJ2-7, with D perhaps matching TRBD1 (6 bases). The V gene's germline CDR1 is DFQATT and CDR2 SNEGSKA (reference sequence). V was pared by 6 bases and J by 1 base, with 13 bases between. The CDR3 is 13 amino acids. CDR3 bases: TGCAGTGCCGCCTCGACAGGTTCCTACGAGCAGTACGTC. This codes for CSAASTGSYEQYV.

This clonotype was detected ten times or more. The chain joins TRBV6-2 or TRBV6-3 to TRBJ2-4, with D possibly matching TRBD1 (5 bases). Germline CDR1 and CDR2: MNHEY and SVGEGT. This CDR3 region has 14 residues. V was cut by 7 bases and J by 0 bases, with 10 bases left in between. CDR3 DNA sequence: TGTGCCAGCATAGGACAACTAGCCAAAAACATTCAGTACTTC. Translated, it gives CASIGQLAKNIQYF.

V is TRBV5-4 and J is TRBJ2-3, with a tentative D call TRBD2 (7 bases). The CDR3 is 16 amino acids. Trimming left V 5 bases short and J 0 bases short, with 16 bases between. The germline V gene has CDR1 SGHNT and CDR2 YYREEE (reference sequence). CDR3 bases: TGTGCCAGCAGGGATGGGCGGGGGCGCAGCACAGATACGCAGTATTTT. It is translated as CASRDGRGRSTDTQYF. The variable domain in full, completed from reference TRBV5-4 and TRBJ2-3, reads ETGVTQSPTHLIKTRGQQVTLRCSSQSGHNTVSWYQQALGQGPQFIFQYYREEENGRGNFPPRFSGLQFPNYSSELNVNALELDDSALYLCASRDGRGRSTDTQYFGPGTRLTVL.

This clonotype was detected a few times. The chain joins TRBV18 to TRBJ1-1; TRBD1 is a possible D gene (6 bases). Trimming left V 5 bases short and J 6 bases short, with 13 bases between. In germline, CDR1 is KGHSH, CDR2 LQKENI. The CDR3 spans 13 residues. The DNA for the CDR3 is TGTGCCAGCTCATCAGGGGATTGGGCTGAAGCTTTCTTT. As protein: CASSSGDWAEAFF.

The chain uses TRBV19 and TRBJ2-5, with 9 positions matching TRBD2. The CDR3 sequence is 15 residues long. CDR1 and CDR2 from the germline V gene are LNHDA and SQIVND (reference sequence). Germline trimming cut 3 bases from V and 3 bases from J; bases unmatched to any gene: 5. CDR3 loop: CASSISSGDEETQYF. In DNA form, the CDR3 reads TGTGCCAGTAGTATTTCTAGCGGGGACGAAGAGACCCAGTACTTC. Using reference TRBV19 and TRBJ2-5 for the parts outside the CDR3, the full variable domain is DGGITQSPKYLFRKEGQNVTLSCEQNLNHDAMYWYRQDPGQGLRLIYYSQIVNDFQKGDIAEGYSVSREKKESFPLTVTSAQKNPTAFYLCASSISSGDEETQYFGPGTRLLVL.

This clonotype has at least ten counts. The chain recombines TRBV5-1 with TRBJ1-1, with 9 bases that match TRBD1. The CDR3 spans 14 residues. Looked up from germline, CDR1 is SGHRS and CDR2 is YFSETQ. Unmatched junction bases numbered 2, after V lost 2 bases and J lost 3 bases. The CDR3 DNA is TGCGCCAGCAGCTTTACAGGGGGCGACACTGAAGCTTTCTTT. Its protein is CASSFTGGDTEAFF.

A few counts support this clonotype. CDR3 region: CASSPRLGEQFF. The CDR3 DNA reads as TGTGCCAGCAGTCCACGACTAGGTGAGCAGTTCTTC. The chain carries TRBV12-3 or TRBV12-4 and TRBJ2-1; perhaps TRBD2 as D (6 bases). There are 12 residues in the CDR3. V shed 5 bases and J shed 9 bases, with 11 bases lying between them.

CDR3 residues: CATRGTGTNEQFF. Here the CDR3 DNA reads TGTGCCACCAGAGGGACAGGGACCAATGAGCAGTTCTTC. The chain combines TRBV24-1 with TRBJ2-1, with TRBD1 matching over 9 bases. J gave up 6 bases and V 7 bases, and 3 bases lay outside the gene matches. Looked up from germline, CDR1 is KGHDR and CDR2 is SFDVKD. CDR3 length: 13 amino acids.

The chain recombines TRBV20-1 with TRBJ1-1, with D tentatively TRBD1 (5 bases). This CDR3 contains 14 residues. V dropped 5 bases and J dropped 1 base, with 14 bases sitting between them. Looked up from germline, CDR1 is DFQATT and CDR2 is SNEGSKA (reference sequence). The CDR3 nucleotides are TGCAGTGCTCATTTGGGAGGGGCGAACACTGAAGCTTTCTTT. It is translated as CSAHLGGANTEAFF.

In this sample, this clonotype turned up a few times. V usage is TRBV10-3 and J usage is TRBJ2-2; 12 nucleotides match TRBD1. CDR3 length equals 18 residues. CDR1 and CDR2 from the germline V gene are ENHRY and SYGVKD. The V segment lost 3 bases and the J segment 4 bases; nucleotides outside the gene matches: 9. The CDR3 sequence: CAISDSTGTGGVTGELFF. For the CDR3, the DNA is TGTGCCATCAGTGACTCTACCGGGACAGGGGGCGTCACCGGGGAGCTGTTTTTT.

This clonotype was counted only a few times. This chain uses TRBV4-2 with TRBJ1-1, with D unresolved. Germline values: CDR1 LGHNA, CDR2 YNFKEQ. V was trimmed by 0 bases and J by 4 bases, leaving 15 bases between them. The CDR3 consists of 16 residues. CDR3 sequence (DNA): TGTGCCAGCAGCCAAGATGGCCGGGAGATGGGCACTGAAGCTTTCTTT. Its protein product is CASSQDGREMGTEAFF.